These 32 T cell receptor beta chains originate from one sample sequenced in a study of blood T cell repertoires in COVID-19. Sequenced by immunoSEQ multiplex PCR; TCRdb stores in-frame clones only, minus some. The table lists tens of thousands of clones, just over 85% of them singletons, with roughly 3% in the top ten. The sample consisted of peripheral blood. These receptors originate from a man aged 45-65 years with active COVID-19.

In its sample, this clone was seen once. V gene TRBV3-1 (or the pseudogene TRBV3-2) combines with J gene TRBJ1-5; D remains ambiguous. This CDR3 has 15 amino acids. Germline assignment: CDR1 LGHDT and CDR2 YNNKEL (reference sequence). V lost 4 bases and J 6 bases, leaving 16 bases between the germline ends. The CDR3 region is CASSLSLGEGQPQHF. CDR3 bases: TGTGCCAGCAGCCTAAGTCTGGGTGAGGGTCAGCCCCAGCATTTT.

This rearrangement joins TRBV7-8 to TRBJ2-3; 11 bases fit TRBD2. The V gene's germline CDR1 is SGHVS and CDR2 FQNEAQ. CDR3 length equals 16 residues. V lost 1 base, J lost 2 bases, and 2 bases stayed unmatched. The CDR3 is CASSLVSGRDTDTQYF. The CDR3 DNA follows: TGTGCCAGCAGCTTAGTTAGCGGGAGGGACACAGATACGCAGTATTTT.

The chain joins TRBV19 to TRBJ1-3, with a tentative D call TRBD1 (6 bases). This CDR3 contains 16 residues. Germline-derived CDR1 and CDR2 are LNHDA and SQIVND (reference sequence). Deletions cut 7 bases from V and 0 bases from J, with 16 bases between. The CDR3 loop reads CASKYAGANSGNTIYF. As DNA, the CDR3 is TGTGCCAGTAAATATGCGGGGGCCAACTCTGGAAACACCATATATTTT.

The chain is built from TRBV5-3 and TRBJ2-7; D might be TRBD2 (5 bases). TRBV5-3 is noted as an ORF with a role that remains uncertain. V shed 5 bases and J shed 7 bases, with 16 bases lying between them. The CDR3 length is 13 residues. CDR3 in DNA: TGTGCCAGAAGGCCGTTCGGGGTGGGAGAGCAGTACTTC. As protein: CARRPFGVGEQYF.

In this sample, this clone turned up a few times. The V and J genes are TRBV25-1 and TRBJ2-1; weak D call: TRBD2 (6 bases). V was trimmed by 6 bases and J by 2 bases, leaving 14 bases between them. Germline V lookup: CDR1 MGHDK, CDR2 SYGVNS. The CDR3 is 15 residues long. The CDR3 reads CASSKLGGPYNEQFF. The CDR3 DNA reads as TGTGCCAGCAGCAAACTCGGGGGTCCCTACAATGAGCAGTTCTTC.

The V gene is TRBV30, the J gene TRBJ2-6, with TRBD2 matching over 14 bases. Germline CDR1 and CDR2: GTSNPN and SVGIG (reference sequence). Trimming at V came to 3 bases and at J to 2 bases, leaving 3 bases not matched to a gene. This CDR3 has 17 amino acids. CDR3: CAWRWGLAGAGANVLTF. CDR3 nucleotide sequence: TGTGCCTGGAGATGGGGACTAGCGGGAGCTGGGGCCAACGTCCTGACTTTC.

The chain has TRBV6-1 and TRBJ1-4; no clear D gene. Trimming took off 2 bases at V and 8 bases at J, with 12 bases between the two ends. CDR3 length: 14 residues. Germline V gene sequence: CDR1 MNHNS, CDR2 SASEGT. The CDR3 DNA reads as TGTGCCAGCAGTGAATCGGGAATATTCGAAAAACTGTTTTTT. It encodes CASSESGIFEKLFF.

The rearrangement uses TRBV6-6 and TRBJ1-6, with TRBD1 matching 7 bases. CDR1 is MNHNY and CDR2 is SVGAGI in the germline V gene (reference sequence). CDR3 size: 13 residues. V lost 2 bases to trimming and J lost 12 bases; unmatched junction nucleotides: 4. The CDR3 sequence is CASSYRGGEPLHF. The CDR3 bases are TGTGCCAGCAGTTACAGAGGGGGCGAACCCCTCCACTTT.

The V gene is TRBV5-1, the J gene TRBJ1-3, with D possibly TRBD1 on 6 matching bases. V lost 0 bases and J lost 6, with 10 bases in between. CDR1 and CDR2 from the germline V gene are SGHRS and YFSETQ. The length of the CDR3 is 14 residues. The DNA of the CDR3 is TGCGCCAGCAGCTTGGACAGGGCGACAAACACCATATATTTT. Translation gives CASSLDRATNTIYF.

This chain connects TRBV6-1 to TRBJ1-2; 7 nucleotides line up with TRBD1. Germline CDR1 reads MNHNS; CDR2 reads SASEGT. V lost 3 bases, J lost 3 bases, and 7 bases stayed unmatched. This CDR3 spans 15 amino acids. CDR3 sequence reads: CASSDRDRGDYGYTF. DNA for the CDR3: TGTGCCAGCAGTGACCGGGACAGAGGGGACTATGGCTACACCTTC.

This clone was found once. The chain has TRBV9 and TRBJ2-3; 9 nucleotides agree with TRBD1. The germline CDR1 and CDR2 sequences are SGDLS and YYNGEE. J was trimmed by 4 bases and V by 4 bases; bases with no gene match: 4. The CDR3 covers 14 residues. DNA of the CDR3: TGTGCCAGCAGCCTAACAGGGGGCGCAGATACGCAGTATTTT. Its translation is CASSLTGGADTQYF.

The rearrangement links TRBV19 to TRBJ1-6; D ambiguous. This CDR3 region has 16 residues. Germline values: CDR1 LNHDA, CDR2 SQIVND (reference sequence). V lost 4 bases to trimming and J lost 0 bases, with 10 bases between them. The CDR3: CASSTLPSSYNSPLHF. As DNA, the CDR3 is TGTGCCAGTAGTACTCTTCCGAGCTCCTATAATTCACCCCTCCACTTT.

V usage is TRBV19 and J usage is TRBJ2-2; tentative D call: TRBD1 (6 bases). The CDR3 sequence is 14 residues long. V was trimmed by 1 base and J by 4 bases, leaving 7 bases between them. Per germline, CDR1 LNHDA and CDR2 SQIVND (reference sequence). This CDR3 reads CASSIGGRTGELFF. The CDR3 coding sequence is TGTGCCAGTAGTATAGGGGGGCGCACCGGGGAGCTGTTTTTT.

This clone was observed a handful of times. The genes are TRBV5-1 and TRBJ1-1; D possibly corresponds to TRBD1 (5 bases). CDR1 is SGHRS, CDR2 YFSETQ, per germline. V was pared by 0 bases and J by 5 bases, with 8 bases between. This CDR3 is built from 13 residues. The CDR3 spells CASSLGTTTEAFF. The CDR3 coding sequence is TGCGCCAGCAGCTTGGGGACAACGACTGAAGCTTTCTTT.

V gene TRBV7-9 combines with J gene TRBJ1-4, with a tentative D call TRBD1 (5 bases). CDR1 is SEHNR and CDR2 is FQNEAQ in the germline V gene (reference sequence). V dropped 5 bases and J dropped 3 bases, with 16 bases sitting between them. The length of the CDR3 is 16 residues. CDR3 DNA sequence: TGTGCCAGCAGCAAAGGGACGGGACTGGCTAATGAAAAACTGTTTTTT. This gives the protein CASSKGTGLANEKLFF.

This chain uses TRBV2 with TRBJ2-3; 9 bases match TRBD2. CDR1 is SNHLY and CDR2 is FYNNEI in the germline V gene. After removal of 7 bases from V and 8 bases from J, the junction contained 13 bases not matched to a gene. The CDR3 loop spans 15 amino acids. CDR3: CASKRGGGARGTQYF. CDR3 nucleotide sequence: TGTGCCAGCAAGCGCGGCGGGGGGGCGAGGGGTACGCAGTATTTT.

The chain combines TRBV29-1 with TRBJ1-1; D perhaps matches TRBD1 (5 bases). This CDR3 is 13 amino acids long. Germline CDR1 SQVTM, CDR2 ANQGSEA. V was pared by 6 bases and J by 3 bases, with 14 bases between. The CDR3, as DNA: TGCAGCGTCGCGGACGGAGGGGACACTGAAGCTTTCTTT. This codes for CSVADGGDTEAFF. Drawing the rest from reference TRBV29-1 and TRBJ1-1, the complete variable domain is SAVISQKPSRDICQRGTSLTIQCQVDSQVTMMFWYRQQPGQSLTLIATANQGSEATYESGFVIDKFPISRPNLTFSTLTVSNMSPEDSSIYLCSVADGGDTEAFFGQGTRLTVV.

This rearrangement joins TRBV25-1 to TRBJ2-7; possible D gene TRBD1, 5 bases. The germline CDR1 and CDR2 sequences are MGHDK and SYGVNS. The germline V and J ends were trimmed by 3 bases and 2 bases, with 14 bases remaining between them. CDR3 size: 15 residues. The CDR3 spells CASSDKNRNTYEQYF. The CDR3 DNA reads TGTGCCAGCAGTGACAAGAACAGGAACACCTACGAGCAGTACTTC.

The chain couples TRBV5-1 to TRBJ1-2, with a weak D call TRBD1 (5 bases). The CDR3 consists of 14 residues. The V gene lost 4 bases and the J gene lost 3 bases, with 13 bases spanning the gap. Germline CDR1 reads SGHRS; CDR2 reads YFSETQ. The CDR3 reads CASSHRIGDYGYTF. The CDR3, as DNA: TGCGCCAGCAGCCACAGGATTGGGGACTATGGCTACACCTTC.

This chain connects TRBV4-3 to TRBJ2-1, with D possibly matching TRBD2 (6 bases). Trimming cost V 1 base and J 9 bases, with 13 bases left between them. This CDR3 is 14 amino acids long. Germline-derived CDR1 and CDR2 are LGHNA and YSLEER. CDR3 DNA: TGCGCCAGCAGCCAAGCCCAGGGAGGAAGTGAGCAGTTCTTC. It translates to CASSQAQGGSEQFF.

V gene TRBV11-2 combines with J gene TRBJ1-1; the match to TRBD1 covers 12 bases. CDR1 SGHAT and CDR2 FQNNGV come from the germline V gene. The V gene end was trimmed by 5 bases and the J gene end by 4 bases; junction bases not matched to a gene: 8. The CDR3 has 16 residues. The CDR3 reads CASSPRDRGPGTEAFF. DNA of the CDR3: TGTGCCAGCAGCCCCCGGGACAGGGGGCCTGGCACTGAAGCTTTCTTT.

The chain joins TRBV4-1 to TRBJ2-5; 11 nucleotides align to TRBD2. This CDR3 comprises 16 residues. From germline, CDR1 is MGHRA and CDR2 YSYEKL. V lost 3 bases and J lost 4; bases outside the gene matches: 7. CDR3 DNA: TGCGCCAGCAGCCATGTTAGCGGGGGGGCACGAGAGACCCAGTACTTC. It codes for CASSHVSGGARETQYF.

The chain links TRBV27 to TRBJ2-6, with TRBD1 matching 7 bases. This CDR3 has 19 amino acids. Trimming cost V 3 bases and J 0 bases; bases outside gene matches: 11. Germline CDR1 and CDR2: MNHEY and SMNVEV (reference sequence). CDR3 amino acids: CASSLTGNYEGSGANVLTF. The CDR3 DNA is TGTGCCAGCAGTTTGACAGGGAACTACGAAGGCTCTGGGGCCAACGTCCTGACTTTC.

This CDR3 reads CASSSLPGQGYNEQFF. CDR3 nucleotide sequence: TGCGCCAGCAGCTCACTACCGGGACAGGGTTACAATGAGCAGTTCTTC. This chain connects TRBV5-1 to TRBJ2-1; 9 bases align to TRBD1. Trimming cost V 3 bases and J 4 bases; bases outside gene matches: 8. Germline V gene lookup returns CDR1 SGHRS and CDR2 YFSETQ. The CDR3 is 16 residues long. Combining the CDR3 with reference TRBV5-1 and TRBJ2-1 gives the whole variable domain KAGVTQTPRYLIKTRGQQVTLSCSPISGHRSVSWYQQTPGQGLQFLFEYFSETQRNKGNFPGRFSGRQFSNSRSEMNVSTLELGDSALYLCASSSLPGQGYNEQFFGPGTRLTVL.

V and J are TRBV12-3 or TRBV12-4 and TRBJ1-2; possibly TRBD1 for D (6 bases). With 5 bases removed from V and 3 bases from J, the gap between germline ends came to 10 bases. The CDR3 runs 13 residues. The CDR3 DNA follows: TGTGCCAGCAGTCCGACAGGAGACTATGGCTACACCTTC. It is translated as CASSPTGDYGYTF.

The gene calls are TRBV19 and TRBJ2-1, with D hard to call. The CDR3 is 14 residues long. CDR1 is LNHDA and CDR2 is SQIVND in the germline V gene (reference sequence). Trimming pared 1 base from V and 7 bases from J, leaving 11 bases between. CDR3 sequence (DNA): TGTGCCAGTAGTATAGTCTCCTCCGTAAATGAGCAGTTCTTC. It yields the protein CASSIVSSVNEQFF.

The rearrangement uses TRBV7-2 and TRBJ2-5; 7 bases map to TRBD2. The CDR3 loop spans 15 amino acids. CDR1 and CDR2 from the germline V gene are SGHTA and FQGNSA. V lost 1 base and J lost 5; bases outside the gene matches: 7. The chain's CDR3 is CASSLDLASGETQYF. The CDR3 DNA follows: TGTGCCAGCAGCTTAGATTTGGCTAGCGGTGAGACCCAGTACTTC.

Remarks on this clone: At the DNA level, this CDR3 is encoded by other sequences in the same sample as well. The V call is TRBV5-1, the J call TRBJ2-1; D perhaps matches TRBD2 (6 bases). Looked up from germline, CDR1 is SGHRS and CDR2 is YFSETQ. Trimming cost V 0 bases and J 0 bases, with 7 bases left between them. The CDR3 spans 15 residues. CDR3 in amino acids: CASSLAAGSYNEQFF. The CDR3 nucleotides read TGCGCCAGCAGCTTGGCAGCGGGCTCCTACAATGAGCAGTTCTTC.

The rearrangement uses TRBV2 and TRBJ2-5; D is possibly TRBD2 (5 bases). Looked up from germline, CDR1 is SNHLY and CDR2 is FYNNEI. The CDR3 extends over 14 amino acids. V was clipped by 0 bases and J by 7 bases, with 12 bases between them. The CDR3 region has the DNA TGTGCCAGCAGTGAAGCCACTTGGGGAGCGACCCAGTACTTC. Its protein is CASSEATWGATQYF.

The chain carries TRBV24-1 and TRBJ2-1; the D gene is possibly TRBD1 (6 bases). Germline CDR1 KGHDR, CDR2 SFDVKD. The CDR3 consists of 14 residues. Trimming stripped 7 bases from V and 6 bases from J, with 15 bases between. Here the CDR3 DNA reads TGTGCCACCAGAGGGACCACAGGGCCCAATGAGCAGTTCTTC. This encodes CATRGTTGPNEQFF.

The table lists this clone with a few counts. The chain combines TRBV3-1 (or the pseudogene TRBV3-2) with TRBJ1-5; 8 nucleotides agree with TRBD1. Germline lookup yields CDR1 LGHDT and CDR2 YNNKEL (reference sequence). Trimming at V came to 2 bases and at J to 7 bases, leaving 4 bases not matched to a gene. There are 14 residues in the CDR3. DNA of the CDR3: TGTGCCAGCAGCCAAACAGGGGGAGGCCAGCCCCAGCATTTT. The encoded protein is CASSQTGGGQPQHF.

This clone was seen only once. The CDR3 DNA reads as TGTGCCATTAAGCGGGGGGGCTCCTACAATGAGCAGTTCTTC. Translation: CAIKRGGSYNEQFF. The V gene is TRBV19, the J gene TRBJ2-1; 10 bases fit TRBD2. Per the germline V gene, CDR1 is LNHDA and CDR2 is SQIVND (reference sequence). V lost 10 bases to trimming and J lost 0 bases; unmatched junction nucleotides: 3. CDR3 length: 14 amino acids. The full variable domain, its missing parts supplied by reference TRBV19 and TRBJ2-1, is DGGITQSPKYLFRKEGQNVTLSCEQNLNHDAMYWYRQDPGQGLRLIYYSQIVNDFQKGDIAEGYSVSREKKESFPLTVTSAQKNPTAFYLCAIKRGGSYNEQFFGPGTRLTVL.